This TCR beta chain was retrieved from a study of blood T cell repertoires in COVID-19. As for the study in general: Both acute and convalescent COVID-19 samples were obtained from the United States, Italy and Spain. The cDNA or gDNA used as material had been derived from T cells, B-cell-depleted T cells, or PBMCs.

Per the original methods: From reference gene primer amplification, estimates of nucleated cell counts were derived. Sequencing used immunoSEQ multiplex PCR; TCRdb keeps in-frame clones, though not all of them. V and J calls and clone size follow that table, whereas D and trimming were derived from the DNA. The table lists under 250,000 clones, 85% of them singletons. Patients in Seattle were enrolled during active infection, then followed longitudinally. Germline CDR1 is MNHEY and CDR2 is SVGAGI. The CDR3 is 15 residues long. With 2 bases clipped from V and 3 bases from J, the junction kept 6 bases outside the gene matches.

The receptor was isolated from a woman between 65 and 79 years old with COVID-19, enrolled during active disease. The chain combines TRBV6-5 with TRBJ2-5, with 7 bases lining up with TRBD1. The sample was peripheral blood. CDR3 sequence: CASSYPPGTEETQYF. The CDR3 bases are TGTGCCAGCAGTTACCCACCCGGGACAGAAGAGACCCAGTACTTC.